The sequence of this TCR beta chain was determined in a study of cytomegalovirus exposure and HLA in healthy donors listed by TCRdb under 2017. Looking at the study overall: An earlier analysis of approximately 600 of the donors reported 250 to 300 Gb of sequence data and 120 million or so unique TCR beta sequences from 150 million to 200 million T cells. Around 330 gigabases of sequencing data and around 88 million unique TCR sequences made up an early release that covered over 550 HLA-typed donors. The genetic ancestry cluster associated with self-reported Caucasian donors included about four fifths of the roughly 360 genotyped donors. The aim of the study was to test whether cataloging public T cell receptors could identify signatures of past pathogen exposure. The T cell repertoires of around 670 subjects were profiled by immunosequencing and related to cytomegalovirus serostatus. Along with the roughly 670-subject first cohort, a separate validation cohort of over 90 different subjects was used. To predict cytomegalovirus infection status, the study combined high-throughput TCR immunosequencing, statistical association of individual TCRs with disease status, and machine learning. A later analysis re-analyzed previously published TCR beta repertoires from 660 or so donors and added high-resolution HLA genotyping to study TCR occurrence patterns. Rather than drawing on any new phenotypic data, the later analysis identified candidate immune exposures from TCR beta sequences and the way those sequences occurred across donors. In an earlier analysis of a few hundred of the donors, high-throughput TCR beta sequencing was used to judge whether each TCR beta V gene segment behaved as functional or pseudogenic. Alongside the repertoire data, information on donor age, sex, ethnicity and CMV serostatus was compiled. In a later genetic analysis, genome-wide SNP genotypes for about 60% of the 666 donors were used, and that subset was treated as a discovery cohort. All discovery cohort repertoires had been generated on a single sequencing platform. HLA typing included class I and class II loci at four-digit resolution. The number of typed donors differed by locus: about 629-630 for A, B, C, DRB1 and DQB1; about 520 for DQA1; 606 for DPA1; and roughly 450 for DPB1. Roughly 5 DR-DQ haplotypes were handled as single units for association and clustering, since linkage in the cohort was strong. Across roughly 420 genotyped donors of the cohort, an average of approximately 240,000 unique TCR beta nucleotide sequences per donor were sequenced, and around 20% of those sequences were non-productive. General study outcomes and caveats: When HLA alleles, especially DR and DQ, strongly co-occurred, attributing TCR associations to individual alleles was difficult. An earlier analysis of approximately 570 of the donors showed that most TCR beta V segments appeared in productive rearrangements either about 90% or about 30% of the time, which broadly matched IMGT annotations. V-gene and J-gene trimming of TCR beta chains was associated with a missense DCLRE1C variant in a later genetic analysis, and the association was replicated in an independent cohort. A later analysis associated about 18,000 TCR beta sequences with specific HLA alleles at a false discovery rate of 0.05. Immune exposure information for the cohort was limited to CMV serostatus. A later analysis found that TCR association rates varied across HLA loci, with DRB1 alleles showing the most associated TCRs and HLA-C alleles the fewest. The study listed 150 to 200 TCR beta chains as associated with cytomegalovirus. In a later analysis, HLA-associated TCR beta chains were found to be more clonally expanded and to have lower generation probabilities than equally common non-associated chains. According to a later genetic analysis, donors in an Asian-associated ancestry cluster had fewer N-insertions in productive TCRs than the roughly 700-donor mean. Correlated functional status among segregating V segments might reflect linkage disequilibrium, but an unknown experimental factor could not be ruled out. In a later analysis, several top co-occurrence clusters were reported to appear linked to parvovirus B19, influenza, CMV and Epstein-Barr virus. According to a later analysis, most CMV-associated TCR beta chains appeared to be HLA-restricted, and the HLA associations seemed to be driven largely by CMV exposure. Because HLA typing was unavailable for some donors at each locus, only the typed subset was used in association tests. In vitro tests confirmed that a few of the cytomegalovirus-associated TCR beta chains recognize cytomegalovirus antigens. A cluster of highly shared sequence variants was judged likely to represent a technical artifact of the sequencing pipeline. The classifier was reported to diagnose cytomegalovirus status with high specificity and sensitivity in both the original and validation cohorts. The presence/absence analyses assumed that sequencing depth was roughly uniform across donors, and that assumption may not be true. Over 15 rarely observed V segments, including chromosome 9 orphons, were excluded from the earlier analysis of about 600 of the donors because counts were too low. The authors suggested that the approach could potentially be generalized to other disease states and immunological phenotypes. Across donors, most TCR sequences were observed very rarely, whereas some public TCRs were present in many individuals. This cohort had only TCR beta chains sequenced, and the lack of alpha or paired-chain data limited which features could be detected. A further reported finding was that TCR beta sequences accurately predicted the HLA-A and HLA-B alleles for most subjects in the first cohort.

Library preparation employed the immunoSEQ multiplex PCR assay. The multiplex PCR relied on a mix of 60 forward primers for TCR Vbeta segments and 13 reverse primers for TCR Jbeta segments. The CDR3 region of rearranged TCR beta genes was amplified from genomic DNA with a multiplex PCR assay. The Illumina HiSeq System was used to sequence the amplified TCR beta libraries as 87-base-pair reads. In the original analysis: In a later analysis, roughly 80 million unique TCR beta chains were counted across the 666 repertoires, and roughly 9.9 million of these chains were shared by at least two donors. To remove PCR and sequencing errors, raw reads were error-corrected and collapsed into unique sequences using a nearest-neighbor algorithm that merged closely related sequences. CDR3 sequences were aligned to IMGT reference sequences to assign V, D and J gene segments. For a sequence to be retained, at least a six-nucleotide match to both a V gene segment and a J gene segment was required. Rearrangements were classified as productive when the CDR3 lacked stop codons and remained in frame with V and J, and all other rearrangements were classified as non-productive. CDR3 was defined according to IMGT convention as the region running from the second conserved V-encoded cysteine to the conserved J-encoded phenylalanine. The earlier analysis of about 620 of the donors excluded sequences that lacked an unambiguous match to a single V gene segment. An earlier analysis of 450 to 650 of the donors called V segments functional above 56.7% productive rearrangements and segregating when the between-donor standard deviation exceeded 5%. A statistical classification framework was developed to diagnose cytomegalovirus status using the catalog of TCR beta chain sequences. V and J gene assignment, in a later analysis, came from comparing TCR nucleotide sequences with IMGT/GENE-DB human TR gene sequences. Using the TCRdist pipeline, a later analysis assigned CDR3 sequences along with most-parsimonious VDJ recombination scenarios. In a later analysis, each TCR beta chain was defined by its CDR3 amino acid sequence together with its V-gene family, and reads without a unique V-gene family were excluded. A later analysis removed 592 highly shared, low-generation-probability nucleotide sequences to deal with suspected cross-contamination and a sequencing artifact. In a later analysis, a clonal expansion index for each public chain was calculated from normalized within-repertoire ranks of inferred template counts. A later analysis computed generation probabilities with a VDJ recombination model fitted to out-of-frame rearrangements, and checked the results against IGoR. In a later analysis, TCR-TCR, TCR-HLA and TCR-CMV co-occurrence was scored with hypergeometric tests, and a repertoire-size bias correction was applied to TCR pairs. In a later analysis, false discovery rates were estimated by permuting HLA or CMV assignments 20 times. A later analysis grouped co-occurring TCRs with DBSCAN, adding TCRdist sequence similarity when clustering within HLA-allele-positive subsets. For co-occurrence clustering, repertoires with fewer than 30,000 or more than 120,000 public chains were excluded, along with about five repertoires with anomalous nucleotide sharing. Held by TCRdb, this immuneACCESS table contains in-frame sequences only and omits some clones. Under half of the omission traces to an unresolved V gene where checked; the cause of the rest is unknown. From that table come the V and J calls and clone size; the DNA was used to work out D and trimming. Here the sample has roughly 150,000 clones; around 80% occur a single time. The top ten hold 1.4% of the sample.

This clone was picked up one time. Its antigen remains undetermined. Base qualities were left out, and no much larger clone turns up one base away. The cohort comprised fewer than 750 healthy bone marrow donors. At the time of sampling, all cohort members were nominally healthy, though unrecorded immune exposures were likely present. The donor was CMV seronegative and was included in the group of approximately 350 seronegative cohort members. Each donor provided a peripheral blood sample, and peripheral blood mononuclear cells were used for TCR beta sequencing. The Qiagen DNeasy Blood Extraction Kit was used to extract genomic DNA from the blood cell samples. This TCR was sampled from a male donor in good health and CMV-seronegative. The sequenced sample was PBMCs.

The DNA sequence follows: TGTGCCAGCAGCTTGGACAGGGGCTCCTACGAGCAGTACTTC. Its product reads: CASSLDRGSYEQYF. Recombination connected TRBV5-8 to TRBJ2-7; 7 bases in the middle match TRBD1. V is trimmed back by 0 bases and J by 0 bases, and the junction contains 0 bases that no gene match accounts for. The CDR3 runs 14 amino acids, cysteine and phenylalanine included. The sequence is cut down to CDR3 DNA, 42 bases in frame from base 1. CDR1 and CDR2 are drawn from the germline V gene: SGHTS, YDEGEE.